A selection of T cell receptor beta chains follows, all from one sample in a study of OX40 agonist ivuxolimab in advanced cancers. Generated by immunoSEQ multiplex PCR, the TCRdb table keeps only in-frame clones and is missing some. The sample holds tens of thousands of clones, 75% to 85% seen once. The starting material was CD4+ or CD8+ T cells sorted from blood, obtained in a trial of the OX40 agonist ivuxolimab. These receptors were obtained from an adult with an advanced solid tumor such as melanoma, head and neck, liver or kidney cancer. CDR3s include the opening cysteine and the closing phenylalanine or tryptophan. The order of the fields is D gene, J gene, V gene, clone size, CDR3 DNA, CDR3 protein. The D gene is left open where the match is weak. The listing skips clone size in some rows; elsewhere it reads once, few, many or a size class.

TRBD2 | TRBJ2-3 | TRBV5-1 | NA | TGCGCCAGCAGCTTAGGACTAGCGGGAGAGGATACGCAGTATTTT | CASSLGLAGEDTQYF
NA | TRBJ2-5 | TRBV7-9 | NA | TGTGCCAGCAGCTTAGCGAGGGGGGGCCCCGCCGAGACCCAGTACTTC | CASSLARGGPAETQYF
NA | TRBJ1-5 | TRBV5-5 | NA | TGTGCCAGCAGCTTGGGTTTACGGCAGGACAATCAGCCCCAGCATTTT | CASSLGLRQDNQPQHF
TRBD2 | TRBJ2-3 | TRBV28 | NA | TGTGCCAGCAGGCTGCCGGGACTAGCGGAGTTAAGCACAGATACGCAGTATTTT | CASRLPGLAELSTDTQYF
NA | TRBJ2-2 | TRBV4-1 | NA | TGCGCCAGCAGCCAAGAGCGATACACCGGGGAGCTGTTTTTT | CASSQERYTGELFF
NA | TRBJ2-7 | TRBV6-5 | NA | TGTGCCAGCAGCTCAGACACCTACGAGCAGTACTTC | CASSSDTYEQYF
TRBD1 | TRBJ2-7 | TRBV4-1 | NA | TGCGCCAGCAGCCCGGGACAGGGGAGCGAGCAGTACTTC | CASSPGQGSEQYF
NA | TRBJ2-7 | TRBV7-2 | NA | TGTGCCAGCAGCTTAAGTTCCGGGTGGGACACTCGTCCCTACGAGCAGTACTTC | CASSLSSGWDTRPYEQYF
NA | TRBJ2-7 | TRBV27 | NA | TGTGCCAGCAGTTTGAACGGTATCGGACAGGAGGGGGAATACGAGCAGTACTTC | CASSLNGIGQEGEYEQYF
NA | TRBJ2-7 | TRBV19 | NA | TGTGCCAGTAGTATTCAGGCAGGGGCCTACGAGCAGTACTTC | CASSIQAGAYEQYF
TRBD2 | TRBJ2-7 | TRBV16 | once | TGTGCCAGCAGCCCGCTGGGACTAGCGGGAGGGCTGGTGACCTACGAGCAGTACTTC | CASSPLGLAGGLVTYEQYF
NA | TRBJ2-5 | TRBV28 | NA | TGTGCCATCCGAGCGGACCCCCTAGAGACCCAGTACTTC | CAIRADPLETQYF
TRBD1 | TRBJ2-7 | TRBV11-2 | once | TGTGCCAGCAGCTTCGCGGGACAGGGTCAATACGAGCAGTACTTC | CASSFAGQGQYEQYF
NA | TRBJ1-4 | TRBV5-5 | NA | TGTGCCAGCAGCTTGGCCACGGGGGAAAAACTGTTTTTT | CASSLATGEKLFF
TRBD1 | TRBJ1-6 | TRBV19 | NA | TGTGCCAGTAGTAAGGGACAGACTGTGGCACCCCTCCACTTT | CASSKGQTVAPLHF
NA | TRBJ1-4 | TRBV30 | NA | TGTGCCTGGAGTACGGGGAGTGAAAAACTGTTTTTT | CAWSTGSEKLFF
TRBD2 | TRBJ2-1 | TRBV19 | NA | TGTGCCAGTAGTATTGGGCTAGCGGTCGCTTTACCCAATGAGCAGTTCTTC | CASSIGLAVALPNEQFF
NA | TRBJ1-3 | TRBV6-1 | NA | TGTGCCAGCAGTGATGGTGATTGGATAAGCTCTGGAAACACCATATATTTT | CASSDGDWISSGNTIYF
NA | TRBJ2-1 | TRBV21-1 | once | TGTGCCAGCAGCATGCACTCTGTCGACGATGAGCAGTTCTTC | CASSMHSVDDEQFF
TRBD1 | TRBJ2-1 | TRBV11-2 | NA | TGTGCCAGCAGTCCCGACAGGGGGGAATACAATGAGCAGTTCTTC | CASSPDRGEYNEQFF
NA | TRBJ1-5 | TRBV28 | NA | TGTGCCAGCAGTCCCAGGGAAGTGGGACAGCCCCAGCATTTT | CASSPREVGQPQHF
NA | TRBJ2-4 | TRBV28 | NA | TGTGCCAGCAGTTTCCCCGAAGGAGGGCACAGAAACATTCAGTACTTC | CASSFPEGGHRNIQYF
TRBD1 | TRBJ1-2 | TRBV29-1 | NA | TGCAGCGTTGAAGAGAGACAGGGGGGGAGCTACACCTTC | CSVEERQGGSYTF
TRBD1 | TRBJ2-2 | TRBV11-2 | NA | TGTGCCAGCAGCTTGGGACAGGGGTCCGGGGAGCTGTTTTTT | CASSLGQGSGELFF
NA | TRBJ1-2 | TRBV5-6 | medium-sized | TGTGCCAGCAGCCCCGGGGGCGCAGCCGTCTATGGCTACACCTTC | CASSPGGAAVYGYTF
TRBD1 | TRBJ2-3 | TRBV19 | NA | TGTGCCAGTAGTATCGCTGGGACAGCAGATTCTAGCACAGATACGCAGTATTTT | CASSIAGTADSSTDTQYF
TRBD1 | TRBJ2-5 | TRBV5-1 | NA | TGCGCCAGCCGGACAGGGGCCCATCAAGAGACCCAGTACTTC | CASRTGAHQETQYF
NA | TRBJ1-4 | TRBV28 | NA | TGTGCCAGCAGTCGGGACATCGGGACTAATGAAAAACTGTTTTTT | CASSRDIGTNEKLFF
NA | TRBJ2-2 | TRBV27 | few | TGTGCCAGCAGTCCCCGACTAAACACCGGGGAGCTGTTTTTT | CASSPRLNTGELFF
NA | TRBJ1-5 | TRBV19 | NA | TGTGCCAGTATCAGAACTCCGGGACAAAATCAGCCCCAGCATTTT | CASIRTPGQNQPQHF
TRBD2 | TRBJ2-1 | TRBV19 | NA | TGTGCCAGTAGCCCGACCGCTAGCGGGAGGGCCCGGTTGTACAATGAGCAGTTCTTC | CASSPTASGRARLYNEQFF
NA | TRBJ1-2 | TRBV10-2 | NA | TGCGCCAGCAGTGGGGGACACCTTGGCTACACCTTC | CASSGGHLGYTF
NA | TRBJ2-2 | TRBV30 | NA | TGTGCCTGGAGTTTTGGGGGAACGAACACCGGGGAGCTGTTTTTT | CAWSFGGTNTGELFF
NA | TRBJ1-1 | TRBV10-3 | NA | TGTGCCATCAGCGAAGGGGGAGGGGGCACTGAAGCTTTCTTT | CAISEGGGGTEAFF
NA | TRBJ2-5 | TRBV2 | NA | TGTGCCAGCGTTGGAGGTTTGGGTGGAGTGACCCAGTACTTC | CASVGGLGGVTQYF
TRBD2 | TRBJ2-7 | TRBV10-3 | NA | TGTGCCATCAGTGGGTCTAGCGGGAGAGACGAGCAGTACTTC | CAISGSSGRDEQYF
NA | TRBJ1-3 | TRBV19 | NA | TGTGCCAGTAGTGTTCTCCAGGGCCCCTCTGGAAACACCATATATTTT | CASSVLQGPSGNTIYF
NA | TRBJ1-1 | TRBV2 | NA | TGTGCCAGCAGTATTGACAGGAACACTGAAGCTTTCTTT | CASSIDRNTEAFF
TRBD1 | TRBJ2-3 | TRBV5-1 | NA | TGCGCCAGCAGCATCGGGACAGGGACGGATACGCAGTATTTT | CASSIGTGTDTQYF
NA | TRBJ1-1 | TRBV5-1 | medium-sized | TGCGCCAGCAGCATGGAGGAGAACACTGAAGCTTTCTTT | CASSMEENTEAFF
NA | TRBJ1-4 | TRBV29-1 | NA | TGCAGCGCTACCACTTCGAATGAAAAACTGTTTTTT | CSATTSNEKLFF
NA | TRBJ2-1 | TRBV7-9 | once | TGTGCCAGCAGCTTAGAGGTTGAGCAGTTCTTC | CASSLEVEQFF
TRBD2 | TRBJ2-7 | TRBV19 | few | TGTGCCAGTAGTAGGGAGGGAGACGAGCAGTACTTC | CASSREGDEQYF
TRBD1 | TRBJ1-6 | TRBV27 | NA | TGTGCCAGCAGTCCAGGACAGGTCTATAATTCACCCCTCCACTTT | CASSPGQVYNSPLHF
TRBD2 | TRBJ2-3 | TRBV2 | NA | TGTGCCAGCAGGCGAGGTCAGCCTAGCGGGGGGGGAGATACGCAGTATTTT | CASRRGQPSGGGDTQYF
NA | TRBJ2-2 | TRBV7-8 | NA | TGTGCCAGCAGCTTAGCGGGACTGTTGAACACCGGGGAGCTGTTTTTT | CASSLAGLLNTGELFF
NA | TRBJ1-4 | TRBV30 | NA | TGTGCCTGGAGTGTATGGCAGGGGAAAACTAATGAAAAACTGTTTTTT | CAWSVWQGKTNEKLFF
TRBD1 | TRBJ2-5 | TRBV14 | NA | TGTGCCAGCAGCCACATACAGGGGCGCCAAGAGACCCAGTACTTC | CASSHIQGRQETQYF
NA | TRBJ2-3 | TRBV18 | NA | TGTGCCAGCTCACCAACAGGTGGAGATACGCAGTATTTT | CASSPTGGDTQYF
TRBD1 | TRBJ1-2 | TRBV15 | NA | TGTGCCACCAGCAGGGGCGACAGGGGGGGGTATGGCTACACCTTC | CATSRGDRGGYGYTF
TRBD2 | TRBJ2-2 | TRBV5-1 | NA | TGCGCCAGCAGCGTATCAACTAGCGGGAGGAACACCGGGGAGCTGTTTTTT | CASSVSTSGRNTGELFF
TRBD1 | TRBJ2-7 | TRBV5-1 | once | TGCGCCAGCAGCATGGGACAGGGCTCCCTCGAGCAGTACTTC | CASSMGQGSLEQYF
NA | TRBJ1-5 | TRBV19 | NA | TGTGCCAGTAGTCGGACATATAGCAATCAGCCCCAGCATTTT | CASSRTYSNQPQHF
NA | TRBJ2-7 | TRBV9 | NA | TGTGGGGAAGGGGCCACCTACGAGCAGTACTTC | CGEGATYEQYF
NA | TRBJ2-1 | TRBV7-3 | NA | TGTGCCAGCAGCTCAATTGGGGGGCGGAGCTCCTACAATGAGCAGTTCTTC | CASSSIGGRSSYNEQFF
TRBD1 | TRBJ1-1 | TRBV6-6 | once | TGTGCCAGCCTTAGATCCCAAATGACAGGGAATGAAGCTTTCTTT | CASLRSQMTGNEAFF
TRBD2 | TRBJ2-5 | TRBV5-1 | NA | TGCGCCAGCAGCTCGGGACTAGCGGGAGATTGGGAGACCCAGTACTTC | CASSSGLAGDWETQYF
NA | TRBJ2-2 | TRBV19 | NA | TGTGCCAGTAGTAGGAGCCTAGATTACACCGGGGAGCTGTTTTTT | CASSRSLDYTGELFF